Listed here are 4 T cell receptor beta chains from one sample, sequenced in a study of shared clonotypes between healthy human individuals. Terminally differentiated effector memory CD45RA+ cells were left out of the naive CD8 fraction, which was CD45RO-negative and positively selected for CCR7. The assay was immunoSEQ multiplex PCR, and TCRdb's table has in-frame clones only and misses some. The sample consists of about 1.9 million clones, approximately 92% of them appearing once. Sequencing was done on a sample of naive CD8+ T cells from PBMCs. Source of these receptors: a young man in good health. Some clones in this sample may be carry-over from other donors' samples.

This chain connects TRBV4-1 to TRBJ2-7, with 10 bases fitting TRBD1. In germline, CDR1 is MGHRA, CDR2 YSYEKL. After removal of 1 base from V and 2 bases from J, the junction contained 2 bases not matched to a gene. This CDR3 has 15 residues. CDR3 residues: CASSQGDRGPYEQYF. As DNA, the CDR3 is TGCGCCAGCAGCCAAGGGGACAGGGGCCCCTACGAGCAGTACTTC.

The V call is TRBV9, the J call TRBJ2-3, with 11 positions matching TRBD2. Germline loops: CDR1 SGDLS, CDR2 YYNGEE. With V trimmed by 3 bases and J by 2 bases, 2 bases remained unmatched. This CDR3 is 15 amino acids long. CDR3 loop: CASSELAGDTDTQYF. CDR3 bases: TGTGCCAGCAGCGAACTAGCGGGGGACACAGATACGCAGTATTTT.

This clone was detected once. The chain recombines TRBV28 with TRBJ2-7; 11 nucleotides align to TRBD2. The germline gives CDR1 MDHEN, CDR2 SYDVKM. V gave up 5 bases and J gave up 3 bases; unmatched junction bases: 9. There are 16 residues in the CDR3. CDR3 loop: CASSATVTSGDYEQYF. The DNA of the CDR3 is TGTGCCAGCAGTGCCACGGTGACTAGCGGGGACTACGAGCAGTACTTC.

This clone was detected a few times. V usage is TRBV7-9 and J usage is TRBJ1-2; D remains ambiguous. Per the germline V gene, CDR1 is SEHNR and CDR2 is FQNEAQ (reference sequence). The CDR3 is 15 amino acids. V dropped 5 bases and J dropped 6 bases, with 19 bases sitting between them. CDR3: CASSLRPALEDGYTF. DNA of the CDR3: TGTGCCAGCAGCCTGCGGCCAGCTCTGGAGGATGGCTACACCTTC.